A selection of T cell receptor beta chains follows, all from one sample in a study of cytomegalovirus exposure and HLA in healthy donors. The table came from immunoSEQ multiplex PCR; TCRdb's copy has only in-frame clones and leaves some out. The top ten clones hold about 2.1% of a sample with approximately 90,000 clones, approximately 7.1% of them seen once. The sample was PBMCs. These receptors were taken from a man in his fifties or sixties in good health and CMV-seronegative. Each CDR3 is given with its conserved first and last residue. The D gene is left open where the match is weak. Size values are once, few and many counts, or a class for expanded clones, and some rows have none.

>TRBJ2-4|-|-|TRBV7-8
TGTGCCAGCAGCTTCTACCAACAGGTGCTAGCCAAAAACATTCAGTACTTC
CASSFYQQVLAKNIQYF
>TRBJ2-5|-|TRBD2|TRBV6-5
TGTGCCAGCAGTTCACTAGCGGGAGTGGAGACCCAGTACTTC
CASSSLAGVETQYF
>TRBJ1-2|many|-|TRBV5-4
TGTGCCAGCAGCTTGTATGGTACAGGGTCGAAAGGCTACACCTTC
CASSLYGTGSKGYTF
>TRBJ2-5|-|-|TRBV19
TGTGCCAGTAGTACCGCGAGCAGGTTCCAAGAGACCCAGTACTTC
CASSTASRFQETQYF
>TRBJ1-1|-|-|TRBV28
TGTGCCACCTCCTACCGAACGCACACTGAAGCTTTCTTT
CATSYRTHTEAFF
>TRBJ1-5|-|TRBD1|TRBV28
TGTGCCAGCAGTACTAACAGGGGCGGTCGCAATCAGCCCCAGCATTTT
CASSTNRGGRNQPQHF
>TRBJ2-7|-|TRBD2|TRBV27
TGTGCCAGCAGTAGGACTAGCGGAGCCTACGAGCAGTACTTC
CASSRTSGAYEQYF
>TRBJ1-1|-|-|TRBV10-3
TGTGCCATCAGTGAGGGCCAGGGGACCACTGAAGCTTTCTTT
CAISEGQGTTEAFF
>TRBJ2-2|few|-|TRBV12-1
TGTGCCAGCAGCTTTCCCGCCGGGGAGCTGTTTTTT
CASSFPAGELFF
>TRBJ1-2|few|-|TRBV15
TGTGCCACCAGCAGAGAGGGGGGGCTCAACTATGGCTACACCTTC
CATSREGGLNYGYTF
>TRBJ2-1|few|-|TRBV14
TGTGCCAGCAGCCTCTCGAGCAATGAGCAGTTCTTC
CASSLSSNEQFF
>TRBJ1-2|few|TRBD1|TRBV6-5
TGTGCCAGCAAGGATACAGGGGGCCGAGCTCATGGCTACACCTTC
CASKDTGGRAHGYTF
>TRBJ1-1|-|TRBD1|TRBV30
TGTGCCTGGAGTGTACATGGCAGGGGGCTGTCTTTCTTT
CAWSVHGRGLSFF
>TRBJ2-3|-|-|TRBV5-1
TGCGCCAGCAGCGCCGTTGGAGGGCCTTCGGATACGCAGTATTTT
CASSAVGGPSDTQYF
>TRBJ1-5|-|TRBD1|TRBV28
TGTGCCAGCAGTCAGACAGGGATCGGCAATCAGCCCCAGCATTTT
CASSQTGIGNQPQHF
>TRBJ2-5|few|-|TRBV18
TGTGCCAGCTCGCCGACAGCTGCGGAGCAGTACTTC
CASSPTAAEQYF
>TRBJ2-3|few|-|TRBV7-3
TGTGCCAGGAGAAACCAAGGGACTGTAGGAACCGCAGATACGCAGTATTTT
CARRNQGTVGTADTQYF
>TRBJ1-5|few|TRBD1|TRBV5-6
TGTGCCAGCAGCCTGGGACAGGTTCAGCCCCAGCATTTT
CASSLGQVQPQHF
>TRBJ1-2|few|TRBD1|TRBV9
TGTGCCAGCAGCGGGAGGGGTGGGACAGCCTATGGCTACACCTTC
CASSGRGGTAYGYTF
>TRBJ2-2|-|-|TRBV7-9
TGTGCCAGCAGCGGTTGGGACACACACACCGGGGAGCTGTTTTTT
CASSGWDTHTGELFF
>TRBJ2-1|few|TRBD2|TRBV6-6
TGTGCCAGCAGTTTAGGGACTAGTAGGAATGAGCAGTTCTTC
CASSLGTSRNEQFF
>TRBJ1-1|few|-|TRBV7-2
TGTGCCAGCAGCTTTAGTTCCACTGAAGCTTTCTTT
CASSFSSTEAFF
>TRBJ1-2|many|-|TRBV11-2
TGTGCCAGCAGCTTAGACAGGAACTATGGCTACACCTTC
CASSLDRNYGYTF
>TRBJ2-2|few|-|TRBV10-3
TGTGCCATCAGAGGGGGGGTGAACACCGGGGAGCTGTTTTTT
CAIRGGVNTGELFF
>TRBJ1-2|few|TRBD1|TRBV10-1
TGCGCCAGCAGTAGACAGGGCAATGGCTACACCTTC
CASSRQGNGYTF
>TRBJ1-5|few|-|TRBV21-1
TGTGCCAGCAGCAAAGACAGGGGGGTAAATCAGCCCCAGCATTTT
CASSKDRGVNQPQHF
>TRBJ2-7|-|TRBD1|TRBV5-8
TGTGCCAGCAGCGATACAGGGGGCATGGGGTCAGGTCCCTACGAGCAGTACTTC
CASSDTGGMGSGPYEQYF
>TRBJ2-4|-|-|TRBV5-1
TGCGCCAGCAGCTTAGGGGGAGGGTCCAAAAACATTCAGTACTTC
CASSLGGGSKNIQYF
>TRBJ2-1|few|TRBD1|TRBV4-2
TGTGCCAGCAGCTACTCCGGGACAGCGTACAATGAGCAGTTCTTC
CASSYSGTAYNEQFF
>TRBJ2-7|few|TRBD2|TRBV18
TGTGCCAGCTCACCGACTACCGGGACCGGGAGGTACGAGCAGTACTTC
CASSPTTGTGRYEQYF
>TRBJ2-2|-|-|TRBV4-1
TGCGCCAGCAGAGGAGCGGGGAACACCGGGGAGCTGTTTTTT
CASRGAGNTGELFF
>TRBJ2-1|-|-|TRBV20-1
TGCAGTGCTAGCCTAAACAATGAGCAGTTCTTC
CSASLNNEQFF
>TRBJ2-6|-|TRBD2|TRBV5-4
TGTGCCAGCACCCCACGCAATGCGGGAGCGGGGGCCAACGTCCTGACTTTC
CASTPRNAGAGANVLTF
>TRBJ2-7|-|-|TRBV5-1
TGCGCCAGCAGGTATTTCTCTGGCCCCTACGAGCAGTACTTC
CASRYFSGPYEQYF
>TRBJ2-5|-|-|TRBV28
TGTGCCAGCAGTTTTAGTAGCGAGTGGCAAGAGACCCAGTACTTC
CASSFSSEWQETQYF
>TRBJ1-2|-|-|TRBV28
TGTGCCAGCAGACCTGGGGGGGAAACTTATGGCTACACCTTC
CASRPGGETYGYTF
>TRBJ2-3|-|TRBD2|TRBV27
TGTGCCAGCAGTCCCGTGGGGCTAGCGGGGACAGATACGCAGTATTTT
CASSPVGLAGTDTQYF
>TRBJ1-2|few|TRBD1|TRBV7-2
TGTGCCAGCAGCCCGGACAGGGGGCAGCGGGGCTACACCTTC
CASSPDRGQRGYTF
>TRBJ1-1|few|-|TRBV2
TGTGCCAGCAGTCGGACACTAAACACTGAAGCTTTCTTT
CASSRTLNTEAFF
>TRBJ2-1|few|TRBD1|TRBV7-3
TGTGCCAGCCGACAGGGGTCCTACAATGAGCAGTTCTTC
CASRQGSYNEQFF
>TRBJ1-2|-|-|TRBV7-8
TGTGCCAGCAGCGCGGACAAAAACTATGGCTACACCTTC
CASSADKNYGYTF
>TRBJ2-5|few|TRBD2|TRBV14
TGTGCCAGCAGCCGAGACCGACAGGGACTAGCGGGGGAAGAGACCCAGTACTTC
CASSRDRQGLAGEETQYF
>TRBJ1-1|-|TRBD1|TRBV5-1
TGCGCCAGCAGCTCTCAGGGGGGCCCTCTGAACACTGAAGCTTTCTTT
CASSSQGGPLNTEAFF
>TRBJ1-1|few|-|TRBV5-4
TGTGCCAGCAGCTTGGGGGGAGGCCTGAACACTGAAGCTTTCTTT
CASSLGGGLNTEAFF
>TRBJ2-1|-|-|TRBV10-3
TGTGCCATCTCACCGACTAGAGGGGGGGCCAATTACAATGAGCAGTTCTTC
CAISPTRGGANYNEQFF
>TRBJ2-7|-|TRBD2|TRBV2
TGTGCCAGCAGTCCGGAACTAGCGACCTACGAGCAGTACTTC
CASSPELATYEQYF
>TRBJ1-5|few|TRBD1|TRBV28
TGTGCCAGCTATACAGGGGTTGGCAATCAGCCCCAGCATTTT
CASYTGVGNQPQHF
>TRBJ2-7|few|-|TRBV9
TGTGCCAGCAGCGTAGAGGGGGCCTACGAGCAGTACTTC
CASSVEGAYEQYF
>TRBJ1-4|few|-|TRBV27
TGTGCCAGCAGTTCCCTTGGTTTCGCTACAACTAATGAAAAACTGTTTTTT
CASSSLGFATTNEKLFF